Only a few counts were recorded for the clone carrying this T cell receptor beta chain. The antigen is not known. This entry belongs to a study of cytomegalovirus exposure and HLA in healthy donors. Study results and limitations: In a later analysis, TCR beta V- and J-gene trimming showed a link to a missense DCLRE1C variant. In an earlier analysis, in fewer than 700 donors, most V segments appeared productive either ~87% or ~30% of the time.

With 60 Vbeta and 13 Jbeta primers, the PCR was carried out. Repertoires were generated with immunoSEQ multiplex PCR, while TCRdb's copy carries only in-frame clones and drops some. The sample consists of approximately 130,000 clones, more than 65% of them appearing once. The material sequenced was PBMCs. This receptor was identified in a woman aged 55 to 70 in good health and CMV-seropositive.

In DNA form, the CDR3 reads TGCGCCAGCAGCCTCTCCAGGGGCGAGTCACCCCTCCACTTT. Its translation is CASSLSRGESPLHF. The rearrangement uses TRBV5-1 and TRBJ1-6; TRBD1 might be the D (6 bases). V was pared by 4 bases and J by 10 bases, with 15 bases between. Germline loops: CDR1 SGHRS, CDR2 YFSETQ. The CDR3 extends over 14 amino acids.